This T cell receptor (beta chain) was captured in a study of siplizumab effects on memory and regulatory T cells. Whole-study results and caveats: Most alloreactive clones went unmapped to unstimulated subsets; only a minor fraction mapped.

With regard to this clone: Its antigen remains unknown.

Assayed TCR templates numbered some 9.3 x 10^4 for each sample. Some clones are missing from TCRdb's copy, which holds only in-frame ones; the method was immunoSEQ multiplex PCR. The profile covers about 120,000 clones, with around 94% appearing a single time and roughly 1.5% taken by the ten largest. The sequence was collected from a human donor in good health. The sample comprised non-Treg CD4+ T cells sorted from blood.

The DNA for the CDR3 is TGCAGCGTTGGGCCAGGTCAAATGGGTGGGGGAGAGACCCAGTACTTC. Translation: CSVGPGQMGGGETQYF. The J gene is TRBJ2-5, the V gene TRBV29-1, with D perhaps given as TRBD1 or TRBD2 (5 bases each). Germline lookup yields CDR1 SQVTM and CDR2 ANQGSEA. The CDR3 spans 16 residues. V gave up 4 bases and J gave up 4 bases, with 22 bases separating them. The full variable domain, with the rest looked up from reference TRBV29-1 and TRBJ2-5, is SAVISQKPSRDICQRGTSLTIQCQVDSQVTMMFWYRQQPGQSLTLIATANQGSEATYESGFVIDKFPISRPNLTFSTLTVSNMSPEDSSIYLCSVGPGQMGGGETQYFGPGTRLLVL.